The T cell receptor beta chain under discussion was sequenced for a study of cytomegalovirus exposure and HLA in healthy donors. Per germline, CDR1 MDHEN and CDR2 SYDVKM. J was trimmed by 9 bases and V by 6 bases; bases with no gene match: 3. The length of the CDR3 is 11 residues. Both 60 Vbeta primers and 13 Jbeta primers went into the PCR. Data came from immunoSEQ multiplex PCR; TCRdb stores just in-frame clones and leaves some out. The sample has about 110,000 clones, 70% seen once. The TCR was taken from a man between 25 and 39 years old in good health and CMV-seropositive. Sequencing was carried out using PBMCs. The V gene is TRBV28, the J gene TRBJ1-1; TRBD1 aligns across 8 bases. This CDR3 is CASRDRAQAFF. The CDR3 nucleotides are TGTGCCAGCAGGGACAGGGCGCAAGCTTTCTTT.